This T cell receptor beta chain is drawn from a study of T cells in Graves' hyperthyroidism and ophthalmopathy. RNA transcripts provided the source from which TCR beta CDR3 regions were amplified. When the TCR CDR3 underwent first-round RT-PCR, the HTBI primer set was used. Each CDR3 protein is one row after TCRdb ran MiXCR on the multiplex PCR reads. This table has 530,000 or so distinct CDR3 sequences, around 22% appearing once. V gave up 3 bases and J gave up 1 base, with 12 bases separating them. This CDR3 comprises 15 residues. CDR1 is LNHDA, CDR2 SQIVND, per germline (reference sequence). In its sample, this clonotype was seen many times.

This clonotype originated in a woman aged 25 to 39 with Graves' ophthalmopathy. The material sequenced was blood. V usage is TRBV19 and J usage is TRBJ2-5; tentative D call: TRBD2 (6 bases). For the CDR3, the DNA is TGTGCCAGTAGTATCCGCGGGGAGATCCAAGAGACCCAGTACTTC. Translated: CASSIRGEIQETQYF.